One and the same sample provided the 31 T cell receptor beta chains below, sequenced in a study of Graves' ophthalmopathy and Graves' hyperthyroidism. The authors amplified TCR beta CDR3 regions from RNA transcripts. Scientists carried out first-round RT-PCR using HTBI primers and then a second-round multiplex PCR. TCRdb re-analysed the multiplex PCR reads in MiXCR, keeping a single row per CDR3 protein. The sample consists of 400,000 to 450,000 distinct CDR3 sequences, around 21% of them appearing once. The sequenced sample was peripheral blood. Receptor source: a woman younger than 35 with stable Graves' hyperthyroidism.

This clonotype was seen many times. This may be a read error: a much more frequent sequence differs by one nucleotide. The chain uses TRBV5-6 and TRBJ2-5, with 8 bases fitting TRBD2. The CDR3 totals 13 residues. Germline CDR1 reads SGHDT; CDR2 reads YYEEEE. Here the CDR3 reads CASSVLAEETKYF. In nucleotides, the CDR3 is TGTGCCAGCAGCGTACTAGCGGAAGAGACCAAGTACTTC.

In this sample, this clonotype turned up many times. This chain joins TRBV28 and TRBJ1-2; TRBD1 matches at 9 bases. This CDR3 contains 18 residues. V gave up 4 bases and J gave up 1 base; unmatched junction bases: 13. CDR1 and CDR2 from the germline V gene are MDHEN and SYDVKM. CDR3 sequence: CASSSRDRDGVGNYGYTF. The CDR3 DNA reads TGTGCCAGCAGTTCCCGGGACAGGGACGGTGTCGGTAACTATGGCTACACCTTC.

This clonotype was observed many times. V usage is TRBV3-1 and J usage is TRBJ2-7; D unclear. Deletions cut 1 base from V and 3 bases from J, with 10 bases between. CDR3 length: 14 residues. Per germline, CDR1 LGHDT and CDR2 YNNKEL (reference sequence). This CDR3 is CASSQVRGFYEQYF. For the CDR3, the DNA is TGTGCCAGCAGCCAAGTTCGCGGCTTCTACGAGCAGTACTTC.

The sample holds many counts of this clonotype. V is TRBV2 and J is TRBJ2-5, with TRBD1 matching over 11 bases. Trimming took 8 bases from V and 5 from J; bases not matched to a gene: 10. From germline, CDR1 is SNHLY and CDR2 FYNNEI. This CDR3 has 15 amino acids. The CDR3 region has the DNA TGTGCCAGCTCTTTACCGGGACAGGGGGGCGAGACCCAGTACTTC. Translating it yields CASSLPGQGGETQYF.

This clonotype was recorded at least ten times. The CDR3 loop is CASSQSRGGSGEQYF. CDR3 sequence (DNA): TGTGCCAGCAGCCAATCCCGGGGCGGGAGTGGCGAGCAGTACTTC. The gene calls are TRBV2 and TRBJ2-7, with 7 positions matching TRBD2. CDR1 and CDR2 (germline): SNHLY, FYNNEI. CDR3 length: 15 residues. Trimming removed 6 bases from V and 6 bases from J; junction bases left unmatched: 14.

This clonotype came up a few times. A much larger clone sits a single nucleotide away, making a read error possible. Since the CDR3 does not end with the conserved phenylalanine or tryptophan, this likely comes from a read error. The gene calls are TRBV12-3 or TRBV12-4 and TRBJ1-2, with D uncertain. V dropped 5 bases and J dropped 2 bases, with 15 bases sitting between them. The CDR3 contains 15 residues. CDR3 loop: CASSLRTGWNYGYTV. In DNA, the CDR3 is TGTGCCAGCAGTCTCCGGACGGGTTGGAACTATGGCTACACCGTC.

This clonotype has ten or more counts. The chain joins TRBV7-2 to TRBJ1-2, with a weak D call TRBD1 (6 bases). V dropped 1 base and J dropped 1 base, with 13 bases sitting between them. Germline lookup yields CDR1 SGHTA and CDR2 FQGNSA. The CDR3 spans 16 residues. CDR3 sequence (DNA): TGTGCCAGCAGCTTAGGGTGGGGGCGCCTTAACTATGGCTACACCTTC. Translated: CASSLGWGRLNYGYTF.

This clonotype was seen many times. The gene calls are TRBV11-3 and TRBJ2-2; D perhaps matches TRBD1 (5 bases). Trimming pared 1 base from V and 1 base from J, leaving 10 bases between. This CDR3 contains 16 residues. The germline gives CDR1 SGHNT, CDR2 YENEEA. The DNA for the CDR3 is TGTGCCAGCAGCTTAGTCACAGGCTTGAACACCGGGGAGCTGTTTTTT. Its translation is CASSLVTGLNTGELFF.

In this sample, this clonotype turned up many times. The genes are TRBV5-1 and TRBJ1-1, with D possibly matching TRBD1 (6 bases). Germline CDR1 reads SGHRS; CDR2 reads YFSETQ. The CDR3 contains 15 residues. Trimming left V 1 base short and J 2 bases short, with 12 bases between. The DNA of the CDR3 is TGCGCCAGCAGCTTGTGGGGGCGTTTAAACACTGAAGCTTTCTTT. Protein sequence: CASSLWGRLNTEAFF.

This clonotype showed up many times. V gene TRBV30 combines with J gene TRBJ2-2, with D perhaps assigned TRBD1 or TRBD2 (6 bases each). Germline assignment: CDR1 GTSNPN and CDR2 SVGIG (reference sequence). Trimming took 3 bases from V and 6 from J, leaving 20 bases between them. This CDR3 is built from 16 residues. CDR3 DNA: TGTGCCTGGAGCTACTCGTATCCCGGGGGCCCCGGGGAGCTGTTTTTT. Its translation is CAWSYSYPGGPGELFF.

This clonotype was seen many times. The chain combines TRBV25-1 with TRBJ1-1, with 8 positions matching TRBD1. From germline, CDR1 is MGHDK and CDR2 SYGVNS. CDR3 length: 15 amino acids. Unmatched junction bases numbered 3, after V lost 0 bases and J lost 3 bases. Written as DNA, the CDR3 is TGTGCCAGCAGTGAATATCGACAGGGGTACACTGAAGCTTTCTTT. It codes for CASSEYRQGYTEAFF. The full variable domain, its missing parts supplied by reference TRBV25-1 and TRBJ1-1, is EADIYQTPRYLVIGTGKKITLECSQTMGHDKMYWYQQDPGMELHLIHYSYGVNSTEKGDLSSESTVSRIRTEHFPLTLESARPSHTSQYLCASSEYRQGYTEAFFGQGTRLTVV.

This chain's CDR3 is CASSLQGSGNSPLHF. CDR3 DNA sequence: TGCGCCAGCAGTTTACAGGGATCAGGAAATTCACCCCTCCACTTT. The V call is TRBV5-1, the J call TRBJ1-6, with D maybe TRBD1 (6 bases). This CDR3 region has 15 residues. Germline assignment: CDR1 SGHRS and CDR2 YFSETQ. V lost 5 bases to trimming and J lost 7 bases, with 16 bases between them.

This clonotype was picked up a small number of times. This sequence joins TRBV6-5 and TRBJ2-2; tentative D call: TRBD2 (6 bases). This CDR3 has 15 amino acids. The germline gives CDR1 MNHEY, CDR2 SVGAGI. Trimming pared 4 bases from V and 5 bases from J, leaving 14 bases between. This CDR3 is CASSSLGGVTGELFF. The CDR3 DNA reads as TGTGCCAGCAGTTCTTTGGGGGGAGTTACCGGGGAGCTGTTTTTT.

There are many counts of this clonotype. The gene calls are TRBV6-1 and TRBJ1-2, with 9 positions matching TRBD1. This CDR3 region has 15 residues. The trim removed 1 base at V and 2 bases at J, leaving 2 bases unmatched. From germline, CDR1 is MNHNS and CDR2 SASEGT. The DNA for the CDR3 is TGTGCCAGCAGTGAAGAAGGGACAGGGAACTATGGCTACACCTTC. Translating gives CASSEEGTGNYGYTF.

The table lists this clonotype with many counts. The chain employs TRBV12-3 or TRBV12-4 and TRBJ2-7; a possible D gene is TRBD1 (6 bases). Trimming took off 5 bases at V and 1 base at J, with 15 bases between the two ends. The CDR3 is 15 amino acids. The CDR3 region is CASSGGRSLSYEQYF. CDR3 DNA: TGTGCCAGCAGTGGGGGCAGAAGCCTTTCCTACGAGCAGTACTTC.

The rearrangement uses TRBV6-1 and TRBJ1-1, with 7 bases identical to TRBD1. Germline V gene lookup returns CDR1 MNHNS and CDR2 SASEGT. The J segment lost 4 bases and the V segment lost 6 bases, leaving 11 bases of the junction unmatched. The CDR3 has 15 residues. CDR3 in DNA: TGTGCCAGCAGAGGGGGGACAGATGAAACCACTGAAGCTTTCTTT. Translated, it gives CASRGGTDETTEAFF.

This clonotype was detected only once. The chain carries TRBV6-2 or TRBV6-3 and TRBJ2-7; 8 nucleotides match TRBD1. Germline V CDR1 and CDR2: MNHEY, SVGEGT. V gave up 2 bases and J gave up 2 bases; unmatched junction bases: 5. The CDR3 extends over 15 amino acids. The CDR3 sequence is CASSYDRGLAYEQYF. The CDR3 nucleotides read TGTGCCAGCAGTTACGACAGGGGATTGGCCTACGAGCAGTACTTC.

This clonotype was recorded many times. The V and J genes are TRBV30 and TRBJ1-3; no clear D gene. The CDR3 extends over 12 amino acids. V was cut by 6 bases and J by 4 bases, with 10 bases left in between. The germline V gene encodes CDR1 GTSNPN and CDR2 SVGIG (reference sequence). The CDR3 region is CACRRVGNTIYF. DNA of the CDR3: TGTGCCTGTCGGAGGGTAGGAAACACCATATATTTT.

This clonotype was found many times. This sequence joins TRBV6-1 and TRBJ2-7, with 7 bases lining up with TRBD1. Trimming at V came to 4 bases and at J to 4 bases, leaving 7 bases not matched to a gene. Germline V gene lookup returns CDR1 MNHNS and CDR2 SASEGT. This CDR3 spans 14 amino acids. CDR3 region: CASSAGQQRYEQYF. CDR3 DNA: TGTGCCAGCAGTGCGGGACAGCAACGTTACGAGCAGTACTTC.

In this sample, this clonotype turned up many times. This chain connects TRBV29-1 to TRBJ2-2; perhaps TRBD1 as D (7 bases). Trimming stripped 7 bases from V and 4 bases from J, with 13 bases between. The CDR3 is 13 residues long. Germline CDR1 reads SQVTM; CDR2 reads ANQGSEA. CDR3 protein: CSANRGGTGELFF. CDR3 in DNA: TGCAGCGCGAACAGGGGAGGCACCGGGGAGCTGTTTTTT.

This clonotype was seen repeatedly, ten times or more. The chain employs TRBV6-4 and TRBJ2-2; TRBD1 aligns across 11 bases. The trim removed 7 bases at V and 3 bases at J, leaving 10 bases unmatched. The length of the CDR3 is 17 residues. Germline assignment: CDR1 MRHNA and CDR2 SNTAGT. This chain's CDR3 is CASNLRTGGGYTGELFF. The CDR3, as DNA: TGTGCCAGCAATCTTCGGACAGGGGGCGGCTACACCGGGGAGCTGTTTTTT.

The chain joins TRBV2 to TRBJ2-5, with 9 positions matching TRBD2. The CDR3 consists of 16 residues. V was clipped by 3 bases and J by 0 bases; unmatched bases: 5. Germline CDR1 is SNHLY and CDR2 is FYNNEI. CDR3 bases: TGTGCCAGCAGTGATGCGACTAGCGGACACCAAGAGACCCAGTACTTC. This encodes CASSDATSGHQETQYF.

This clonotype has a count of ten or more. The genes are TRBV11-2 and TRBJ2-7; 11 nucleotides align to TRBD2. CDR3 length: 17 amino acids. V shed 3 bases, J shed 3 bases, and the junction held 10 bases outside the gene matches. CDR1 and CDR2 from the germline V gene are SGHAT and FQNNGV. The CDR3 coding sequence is TGTGCCAGCAGCTTTCCCTTTAGCGGGAGGGAGGGCTACGAGCAGTACTTC. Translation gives CASSFPFSGREGYEQYF. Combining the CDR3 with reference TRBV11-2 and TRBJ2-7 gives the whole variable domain EAGVAQSPRYKIIEKRQSVAFWCNPISGHATLYWYQQILGQGPKLLIQFQNNGVVDDSQLPKDRFSAERLKGVDSTLKIQPAKLEDSAVYLCASSFPFSGREGYEQYFGPGTRLTVT.

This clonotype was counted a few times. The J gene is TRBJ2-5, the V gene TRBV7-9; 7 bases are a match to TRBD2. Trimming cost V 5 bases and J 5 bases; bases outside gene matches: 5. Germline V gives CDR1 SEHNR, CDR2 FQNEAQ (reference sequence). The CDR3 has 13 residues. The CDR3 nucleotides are TGTGCCAGCAGCGGGAGGGCCGAGGAGACCCAGTACTTC. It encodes CASSGRAEETQYF.

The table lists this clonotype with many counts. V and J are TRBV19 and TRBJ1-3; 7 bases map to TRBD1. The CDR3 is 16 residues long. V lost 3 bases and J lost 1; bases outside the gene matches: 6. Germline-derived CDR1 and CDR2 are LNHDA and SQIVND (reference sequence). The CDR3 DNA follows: TGTGCCAGTAGTATCCCCGGACAGGATTCTGGAAACACCATATATTTT. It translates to CASSIPGQDSGNTIYF.

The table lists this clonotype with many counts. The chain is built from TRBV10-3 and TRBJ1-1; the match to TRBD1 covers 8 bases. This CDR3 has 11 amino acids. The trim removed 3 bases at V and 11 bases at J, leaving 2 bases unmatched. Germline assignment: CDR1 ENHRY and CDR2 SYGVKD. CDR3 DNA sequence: TGTGCCATCAGTGAACAGGGGGGGGCTTTCTTT. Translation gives CAISEQGGAFF.

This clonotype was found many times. The CDR3 reads CASSPDHDTGELFF. As DNA, the CDR3 is TGTGCCAGCAGCCCGGACCACGACACCGGGGAGCTGTTTTTT. The rearrangement links TRBV11-3 to TRBJ2-2; D is ambiguous. This CDR3 is built from 14 residues. CDR1 is SGHNT and CDR2 is YENEEA in the germline V gene. Trimming removed 5 bases from V and 3 bases from J, with 10 bases in between.

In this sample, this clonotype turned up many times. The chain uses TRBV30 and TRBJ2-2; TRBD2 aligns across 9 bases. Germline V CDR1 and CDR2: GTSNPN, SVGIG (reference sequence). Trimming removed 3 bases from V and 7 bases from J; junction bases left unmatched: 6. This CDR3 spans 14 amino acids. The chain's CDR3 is CAWSQSGRIGELFF. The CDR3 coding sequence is TGTGCCTGGAGCCAAAGCGGGAGGATCGGGGAGCTGTTTTTT.

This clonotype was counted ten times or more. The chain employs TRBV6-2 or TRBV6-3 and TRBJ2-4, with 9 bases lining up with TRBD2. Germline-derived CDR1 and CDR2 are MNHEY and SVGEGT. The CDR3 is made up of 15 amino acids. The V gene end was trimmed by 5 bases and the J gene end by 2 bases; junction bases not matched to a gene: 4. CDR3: CASSDGTSSKNIQYF. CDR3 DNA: TGTGCCAGCAGTGACGGGACTAGCTCCAAAAACATTCAGTACTTC.

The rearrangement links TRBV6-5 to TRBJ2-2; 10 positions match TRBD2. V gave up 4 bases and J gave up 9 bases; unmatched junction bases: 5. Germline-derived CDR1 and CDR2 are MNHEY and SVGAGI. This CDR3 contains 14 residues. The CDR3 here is CASSWLAGARELFF. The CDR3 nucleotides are TGTGCCAGCAGTTGGCTAGCGGGAGCCCGGGAGCTGTTTTTT.

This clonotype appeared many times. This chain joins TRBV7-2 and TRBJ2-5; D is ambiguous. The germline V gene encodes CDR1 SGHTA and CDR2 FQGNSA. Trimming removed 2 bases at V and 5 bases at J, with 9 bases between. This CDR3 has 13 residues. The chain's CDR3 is CASSLWVKETQYF. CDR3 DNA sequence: TGTGCCAGCAGCTTATGGGTTAAGGAGACCCAGTACTTC.